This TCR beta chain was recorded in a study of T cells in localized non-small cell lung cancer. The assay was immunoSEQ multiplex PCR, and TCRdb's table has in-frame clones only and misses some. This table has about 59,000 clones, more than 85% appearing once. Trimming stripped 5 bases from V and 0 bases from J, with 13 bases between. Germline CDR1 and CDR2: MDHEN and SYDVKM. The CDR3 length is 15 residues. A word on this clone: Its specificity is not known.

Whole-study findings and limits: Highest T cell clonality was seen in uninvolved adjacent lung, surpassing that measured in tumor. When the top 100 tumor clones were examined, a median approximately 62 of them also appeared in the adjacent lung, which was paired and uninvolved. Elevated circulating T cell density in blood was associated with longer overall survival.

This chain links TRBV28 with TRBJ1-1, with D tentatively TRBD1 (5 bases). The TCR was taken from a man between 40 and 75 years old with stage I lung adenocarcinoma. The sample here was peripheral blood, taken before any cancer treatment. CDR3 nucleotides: TGTGCCAGCAGTCCCACCCCAGGGATGAACACTGAAGCTTTCTTT. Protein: CASSPTPGMNTEAFF.